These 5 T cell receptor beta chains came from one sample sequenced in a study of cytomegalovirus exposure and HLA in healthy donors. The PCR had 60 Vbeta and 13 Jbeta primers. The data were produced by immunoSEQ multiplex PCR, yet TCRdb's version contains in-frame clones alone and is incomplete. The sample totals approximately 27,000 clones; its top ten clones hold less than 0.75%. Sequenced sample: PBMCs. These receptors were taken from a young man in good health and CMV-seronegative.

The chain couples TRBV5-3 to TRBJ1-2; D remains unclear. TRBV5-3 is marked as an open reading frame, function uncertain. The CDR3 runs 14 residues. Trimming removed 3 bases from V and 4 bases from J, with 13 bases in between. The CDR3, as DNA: TGTGCCAGAAGCTCACCCCTCTACTTCTATGGCTACACCTTC. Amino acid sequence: CARSSPLYFYGYTF.

CDR3 bases: TGTGCCAGCAGCTTACGCGGCGGGAGCTCCTACGAGCAGTACTTC. Protein: CASSLRGGSSYEQYF. The rearrangement joins TRBV11-2 to TRBJ2-7, with 7 bases identical to TRBD2. The CDR3 sequence is 15 residues long. V lost 2 bases, J lost 0 bases, and 4 bases stayed unmatched. From germline, CDR1 is SGHAT and CDR2 FQNNGV.

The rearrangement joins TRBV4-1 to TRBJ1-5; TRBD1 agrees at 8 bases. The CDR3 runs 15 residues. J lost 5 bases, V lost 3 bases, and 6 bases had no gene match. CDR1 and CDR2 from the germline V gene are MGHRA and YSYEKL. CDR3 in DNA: TGCGCCAGCAGCCACGGGGGACAGGTTCATCAGCCCCAGCATTTT. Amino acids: CASSHGGQVHQPQHF.

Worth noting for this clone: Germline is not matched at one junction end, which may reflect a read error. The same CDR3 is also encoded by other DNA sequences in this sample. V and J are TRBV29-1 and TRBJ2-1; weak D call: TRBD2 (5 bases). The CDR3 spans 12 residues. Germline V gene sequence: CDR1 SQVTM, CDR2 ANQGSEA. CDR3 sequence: CSGKQPPGEQFF. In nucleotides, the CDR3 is TGCAGCGGCAAGCAACCGCCCGGGGAGCAATTCTTC.

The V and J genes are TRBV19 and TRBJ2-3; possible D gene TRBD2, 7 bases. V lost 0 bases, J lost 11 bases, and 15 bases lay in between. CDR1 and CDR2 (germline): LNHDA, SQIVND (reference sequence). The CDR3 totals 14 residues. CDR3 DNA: TGTGCCAGTAGTATAGATGGGGGGGCCCCCAGGCAGTATTTT. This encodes CASSIDGGAPRQYF.